This T cell receptor (beta chain) was identified in a study of blood T cell repertoires in COVID-19. V lost 4 bases to trimming and J lost 3 bases, with 10 bases between them. The CDR3 has 13 residues. Clones were read by immunoSEQ multiplex PCR, and TCRdb kept only the in-frame ones, dropping some. The table lists about 140,000 clones, over 80% of them singletons. The material sequenced was peripheral blood. This clonotype was sampled from a human donor in a cohort sampled during active COVID-19. The V and J genes are TRBV23-1 and TRBJ2-7, with TRBD2 as a possible D gene (5 bases). TRBV23-1 carries the ORF label, with uncertain function. The chain's CDR3 is CASSLGLVYEQYF. CDR3 in DNA: TGCGCCAGCAGTCTCGGACTCGTCTACGAGCAGTACTTC.